The next 3 T cell receptor beta chains were all read from a single sample in a study of cytomegalovirus exposure and HLA in healthy donors. PCR was performed using 60 Vbeta and 13 Jbeta primers. Only in-frame clones appear in the TCRdb table, and some are missing; sequencing was by immunoSEQ multiplex PCR. This table has about 270,000 clones, roughly 70% appearing once. Sequences were obtained from PBMCs. Receptor source: a female donor in good health and CMV-seronegative.

The rearrangement links TRBV7-2 to TRBJ2-5, with D possibly matching TRBD1 (6 bases). V was clipped by 4 bases and J by 5 bases, with 11 bases between them. Germline V gene sequence: CDR1 SGHTA, CDR2 FQGNSA. The CDR3 runs to 13 residues. CDR3 loop: CASSSDSAETQYF. CDR3 nucleotide sequence: TGTGCCAGCAGCTCGGACAGTGCCGAGACCCAGTACTTC.

The chain joins TRBV5-4 to TRBJ2-5; 7 nucleotides match TRBD2. J gave up 2 bases and V 4 bases, and 5 bases lay outside the gene matches. The CDR3 sequence is 14 residues long. The germline CDR1 and CDR2 sequences are SGHNT and YYREEE (reference sequence). The DNA for the CDR3 is TGTGCCAGCAGCCAAATCGGGGGGCAAGAGACCCAGTACTTC. Amino acids: CASSQIGGQETQYF.

This clone was picked up a small number of times. The junction and the germline gene differ at one end; a read error may be behind it. This rearrangement joins TRBV7-9 to TRBJ1-4; 8 bases fit TRBD1. CDR1 and CDR2 from the germline V gene are SEHNR and FQNEAQ (reference sequence). The CDR3 spans 15 residues. DNA of the CDR3: TGTTCCAGCAGCTCATTACAGGGGGGATATGAAAAACTGTTTTTT. Protein product: CSSSSLQGGYEKLFF.